This TCR beta chain was found in a study of cytomegalovirus exposure and HLA in healthy donors. The data were produced by immunoSEQ multiplex PCR, yet TCRdb's version contains in-frame clones alone and is incomplete. The sample lists about 110,000 clones, roughly 88% occurring once. Details on this clone: Antigen unknown.

General study points: Some TCR beta chains (roughly 160 of them) were listed as cytomegalovirus-associated. Reportedly, diagnosis of cytomegalovirus status by the classifier showed high specificity and sensitivity. According to a subsequent analysis, TCR clusters from the first cohort were inclined to appear together in the 120 validation repertoires.

Germline loops: CDR1 SGHRS, CDR2 YFSETQ. V lost 7 bases and J lost 8, with 20 bases in between. The CDR3 contains 14 residues. Sequencing was done on a sample of PBMCs. This receptor was obtained from a woman aged 18-30 years in good health and CMV-seronegative. V is TRBV5-1 and J is TRBJ2-3; possibly TRBD2 for D (5 bases). CDR3 nucleotide sequence: TGCGCCAGCCGATATACCTTACAAGAGGGTACGCAGTATTTT. As protein: CASRYTLQEGTQYF.